This T cell receptor beta chain was captured by sequencing in a study of cytomegalovirus exposure and HLA in healthy donors. The study ran its PCR with 60 Vbeta and 13 Jbeta primers. TCRdb's table, derived via immunoSEQ multiplex PCR, lists solely in-frame clones and lacks some. The table has 170,000 or so clones, roughly 80% seen once; the top ten hold more than 1.5%. Trimming took 4 bases from V and 0 from J, leaving 15 bases between them. The CDR3 is 17 amino acids. Germline CDR1 KGHSH, CDR2 LQKENI. The donors gave bone marrow, and they were healthy. The V and J genes are TRBV18 and TRBJ1-4; the D is unclear. Sequenced sample: PBMCs. This TCR was recovered from a man aged 45 to 65 in good health and CMV-seronegative. In DNA form, the CDR3 reads TGTGCCAGCTCACTCCGACTGAACCCTACAACTAATGAAAAACTGTTTTTT. Translation gives CASSLRLNPTTNEKLFF.